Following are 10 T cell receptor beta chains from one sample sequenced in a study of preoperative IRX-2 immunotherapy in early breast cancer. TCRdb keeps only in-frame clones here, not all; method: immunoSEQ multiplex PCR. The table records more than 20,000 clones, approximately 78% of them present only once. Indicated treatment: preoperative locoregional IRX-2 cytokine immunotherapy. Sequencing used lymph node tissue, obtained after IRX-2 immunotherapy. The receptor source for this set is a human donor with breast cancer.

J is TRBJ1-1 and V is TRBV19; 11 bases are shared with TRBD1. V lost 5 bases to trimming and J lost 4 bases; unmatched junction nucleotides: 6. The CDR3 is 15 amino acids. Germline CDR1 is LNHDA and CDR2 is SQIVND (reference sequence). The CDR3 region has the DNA TGTGCCAGTAGTCTATCGGACAGGGGGCGCACTGAAGCTTTCTTT. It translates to CASSLSDRGRTEAFF.

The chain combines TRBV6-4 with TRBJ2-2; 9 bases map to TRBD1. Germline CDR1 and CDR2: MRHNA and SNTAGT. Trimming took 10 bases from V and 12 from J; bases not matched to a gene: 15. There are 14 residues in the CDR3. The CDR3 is CAIRGTGRTGKLFF. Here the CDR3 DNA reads TGTGCCATCAGGGGGACAGGGCGAACAGGAAAGCTGTTTTTT.

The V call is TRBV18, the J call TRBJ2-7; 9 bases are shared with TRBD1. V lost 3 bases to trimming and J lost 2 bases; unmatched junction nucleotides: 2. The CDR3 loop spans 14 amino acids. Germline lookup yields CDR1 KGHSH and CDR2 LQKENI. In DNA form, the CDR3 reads TGTGCCAGCTCACCGGGACAGGGAACCTACGAGCAGTACTTC. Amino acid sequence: CASSPGQGTYEQYF.

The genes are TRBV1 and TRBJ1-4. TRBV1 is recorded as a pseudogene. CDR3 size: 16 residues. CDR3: CASSQDVGGQDEKLFF. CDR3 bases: TGCGCCAGCAGCCAAGATGTGGGGGGGCAGGATGAAAAACTGTTTTTT.

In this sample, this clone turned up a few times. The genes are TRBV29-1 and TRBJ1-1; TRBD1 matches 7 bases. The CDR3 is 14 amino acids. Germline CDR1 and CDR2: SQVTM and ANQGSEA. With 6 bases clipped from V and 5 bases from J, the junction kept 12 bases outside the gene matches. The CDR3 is CSVHLQGSTTEAFF. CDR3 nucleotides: TGCAGCGTCCACCTACAGGGGAGTACGACTGAAGCTTTCTTT.

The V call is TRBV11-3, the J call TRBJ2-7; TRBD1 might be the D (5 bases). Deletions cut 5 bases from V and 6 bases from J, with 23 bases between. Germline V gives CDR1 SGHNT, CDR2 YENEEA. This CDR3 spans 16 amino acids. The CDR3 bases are TGTGCCAGCAGCCCGTCGCAGGGTTATTCCGGCCTCGAGCAGTACTTC. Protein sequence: CASSPSQGYSGLEQYF.

CDR3 residues: CASSQGQGRFHEQFF. The CDR3 coding sequence is TGCGCCAGCAGCCAAGGGCAGGGTAGATTCCATGAGCAGTTCTTC. The chain combines TRBV1 with TRBJ2-1; the table's D gene call, TRBD1, was not cross checked with the DNA. TRBV1 has pseudogene status. The length of the CDR3 is 15 residues.

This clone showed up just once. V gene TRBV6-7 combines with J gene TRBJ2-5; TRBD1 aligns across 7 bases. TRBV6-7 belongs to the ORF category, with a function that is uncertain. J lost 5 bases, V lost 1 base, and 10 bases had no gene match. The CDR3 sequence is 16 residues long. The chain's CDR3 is CASSYFRALQGETQYF. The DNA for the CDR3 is TGTGCCAGCAGTTACTTCCGGGCCTTACAGGGGGAGACCCAGTACTTC.

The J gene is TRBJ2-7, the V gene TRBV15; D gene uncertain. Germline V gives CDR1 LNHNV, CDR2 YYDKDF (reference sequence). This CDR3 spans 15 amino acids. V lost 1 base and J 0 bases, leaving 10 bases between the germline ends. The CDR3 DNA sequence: TGTGCCACCAGCAGAGGGCCAGCCTCCTCCTACGAGCAGTACTTC. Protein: CATSRGPASSYEQYF.

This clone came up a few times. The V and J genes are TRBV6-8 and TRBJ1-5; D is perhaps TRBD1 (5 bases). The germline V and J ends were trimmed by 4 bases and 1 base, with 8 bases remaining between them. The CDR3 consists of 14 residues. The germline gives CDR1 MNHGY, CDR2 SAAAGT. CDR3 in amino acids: CASSSGFSNQPQHF. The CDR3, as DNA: TGTGCCAGCAGTTCAGGGTTCAGCAATCAGCCCCAGCATTTT.